What follows is one TCR beta chain and its context. As handled by the study authors: Amplification of reference gene primers provided the estimated nucleated cell counts. TCRdb's copy holds only in-frame clones and misses some; the assay was immunoSEQ multiplex PCR. V and J calls and clone size are as listed in that table; D and trimming were resolved from the DNA. The sample lists about 68,000 clones; roughly 87% were seen once. This sample is drawn from a study of blood T cell repertoires in COVID-19. Study details: Samples representing acute and convalescent COVID-19 were sourced from the United States, Italy and Spain. Sources were T cells, B-cell-depleted T cells, or PBMCs; the material itself was cDNA or gDNA.

From germline, CDR1 is SGHKS and CDR2 YYEKEE (reference sequence). The CDR3 is 16 amino acids. Trimming removed 0 bases at V and 2 bases at J, with 11 bases between. The chain employs TRBV5-5 and TRBJ2-2; D may be TRBD2 (5 bases). The specimen sequenced was peripheral blood. The clonotype originates from a man over 45 with active COVID-19. This CDR3 is CASSLAGGRNTGELFF. The CDR3 DNA sequence: TGTGCCAGCAGCTTGGCTGGCGGGCGCAACACCGGGGAGCTGTTTTTT.